This T cell receptor (beta chain) came from a study of CD8+ T cells in alopecia areata. After isolation, RNA underwent reverse transcription to generate cDNA as the sequencing template. Produced via immunoSEQ multiplex PCR; TCRdb's table is partial and in-frame only. Here the sample spans about 30,000 clones, 62% being singletons. CDR3 size: 11 residues. Germline V lookup: CDR1 SQVTM, CDR2 ANQGSEA. The rearrangement links TRBV29-1 to TRBJ2-5, with D possibly matching TRBD2 (6 bases). The J call could be wrong; TRBJ2-7 is a better fit for the DNA end. This TCR derives from a human donor with alopecia areata. The source material was NKG2D-high CD8+ T cells sorted from blood. This chain's CDR3 is CSVEGLGEQYF. The CDR3 DNA is TGCAGCGTTGAAGGACTAGGCGAGCAGTACTTC.